The source of this T cell receptor beta chain is a study of cytomegalovirus exposure and HLA in healthy donors (dated by TCRdb to the late 2010s). Study-level background: An earlier analysis of some 620 of the donors reported approximately 260 Gb of sequence data and 117 million unique TCR beta sequences obtained from around 180 million T cells. An early release that covered 500 to 800 HLA-typed donors contained about 300 gigabases of sequencing data and about 84 million unique TCR sequences. Every discovery cohort repertoire had been produced on one sequencing platform. The T cell repertoires of under 700 subjects were profiled by immunosequencing and related to cytomegalovirus serostatus. The later analysis used no new phenotypic data to find candidate immune exposures, relying instead on TCR beta sequences and their occurrence across donors. Across 300 to 400 genotyped donors of the cohort, an average of approximately 240,000 unique TCR beta nucleotide sequences per donor were sequenced, and approximately 17% of those sequences were non-productive. Roughly 5 DR-DQ haplotypes were treated as single units for association and clustering because of strong linkage in the cohort. To predict cytomegalovirus infection status, the study brought together high-throughput TCR immunosequencing, statistical association of individual TCRs with disease status, and machine learning. A later genetic analysis took genome-wide SNP genotypes for about three fifths of the roughly 670 donors and used that subset as a discovery cohort. In a later analysis, previously published TCR beta repertoires from 550 to 750 donors were re-analyzed and high-resolution HLA genotyping was added so that TCR occurrence patterns could be studied. The study aimed to test whether cataloging public T cell receptors could reveal signatures of past pathogen exposure. Typing coverage differed by locus: A, B, C, DRB1 and DQB1 were typed in about 629-640 donors, DQA1 in approximately 520, DPA1 in around 600, and DPB1 in 472. A separate validation cohort of more than 100 different subjects was used in addition to the approximately 700-subject first cohort. Of the roughly 400 genotyped donors, 65% to 90% were placed in the genetic ancestry cluster associated with self-reported Caucasian donors. Both class I and class II loci were covered by HLA typing, at four-digit resolution. Donor age, sex, ethnicity and CMV serostatus were compiled alongside the repertoire data. An earlier analysis of around 540 of the donors applied high-throughput TCR beta sequencing to assess whether each TCR beta V gene segment acted as functional or pseudogenic. Results the study describes overall, beyond this receptor: In a later analysis, TCR association rates were found to vary across HLA loci, with the most associated TCRs seen for DRB1 alleles and the fewest for HLA-C alleles. In a later analysis, HLA-associated TCR beta chains showed more clonal expansion and lower generation probabilities than non-associated chains that were equally common. The authors suggested that the approach could potentially be generalized to other disease states and immunological phenotypes. A later genetic analysis reported fewer N-insertions in productive TCRs among donors in an Asian-associated ancestry cluster than the roughly 720-donor mean. The earlier analysis of almost 600 of the donors excluded 15 to 20 rarely observed V segments, including chromosome 9 orphons, because counts were too low. The presence/absence analyses assumed that sequencing depth was roughly uniform across donors, and that assumption may not be true. Most TCR sequences were observed very rarely across donors, whereas some public TCRs were present in many individuals. Linkage disequilibrium might explain the correlated functional status among segregating V segments, but an unknown experimental factor could not be excluded. A few of the identified cytomegalovirus-associated TCR beta chains were confirmed in vitro to be specific for cytomegalovirus antigens. According to a later analysis, most CMV-associated TCR beta chains appeared to be HLA-restricted, and the HLA associations seemed to be driven largely by CMV exposure. In both the original and validation cohorts, the classifier was reported to diagnose cytomegalovirus status with high specificity and sensitivity. An association between a missense DCLRE1C variant and V-gene and J-gene trimming of TCR beta chains was found in a later genetic analysis and replicated in an independent cohort. A further reported finding was that TCR beta sequences accurately predicted the HLA-A and HLA-B alleles for most subjects in the first cohort. The 87-base-pair reads could not distinguish some IMGT-functional V segments, including TRBV6-2 and TRBV6-3, so those segments were excluded. This cohort had only TCR beta chains sequenced, and the lack of alpha or paired-chain data limited which features could be detected. A total of about 180 TCR beta chains were listed by the study as associated with cytomegalovirus. Because HLA typing was unavailable for some donors at each locus, only the typed subset was used in association tests. CMV serostatus was the only immune exposure information available for the cohort. In an earlier analysis of fewer than 700 of the donors, most TCR beta V segments appeared in productive rearrangements about 87% or about 30% of the time, broadly matching IMGT annotations. At a false discovery rate of 0.05, a later analysis linked approximately 18,000 TCR beta sequences to specific HLA alleles. Strong co-occurrence of HLA alleles, especially DR and DQ, made assigning TCR associations to individual alleles difficult. A later analysis reported that several top co-occurrence clusters appeared linked to parvovirus B19, influenza, CMV and Epstein-Barr virus. A cluster of highly shared sequence variants was judged likely to be a technical artifact of the sequencing pipeline.

Remarks on this clone: Which antigen it targets is not known. Per-nucleotide qualities are absent, and no much larger clonotype sits a single base away.

In total, fewer than 750 healthy bone marrow donors made up the cohort. All cohort members were sampled while nominally healthy, although unrecorded immune exposures were likely present. The donor tested CMV seropositive and was one of the 289 seropositive cohort members. A peripheral blood sample was collected from each donor, and TCR beta sequencing was performed on peripheral blood mononuclear cells. Genomic DNA was extracted from the blood cell samples with the Qiagen DNeasy Blood Extraction Kit. Library generation was performed with the immunoSEQ multiplex PCR assay. The multiplex PCR relied on a mix of 60 forward primers for TCR Vbeta segments and 13 reverse primers for TCR Jbeta segments. Amplification of the CDR3 region of rearranged TCR beta genes was performed with a multiplex PCR assay on genomic DNA. Amplified TCR beta libraries were sequenced as 87-base-pair reads on the Illumina HiSeq System. As for the original processing: Across the roughly 600 repertoires, a later analysis counted tens of millions of unique TCR beta chains, about 10 million of which were shared by at least two donors. To remove PCR and sequencing errors, raw reads were error-corrected and collapsed into unique sequences using a nearest-neighbor algorithm that merged closely related sequences. CDR3 sequences were aligned to IMGT reference sequences to assign V, D and J gene segments. For a sequence to be retained, at least a six-nucleotide match to both a V gene segment and a J gene segment was required. A rearrangement was called productive if the CDR3 had no stop codons and remained in frame with V and J, and every other rearrangement was called non-productive. CDR3 was defined by IMGT convention, running from the second conserved V-encoded cysteine to the conserved J-encoded phenylalanine. Sequences without an unambiguous match to a single V gene segment were excluded from the earlier analysis of approximately 600 of the donors. An earlier analysis of 500 to 700 of the donors classified V segments as functional when productive rearrangements were above 56.7% and as segregating when the standard deviation between donors was above 5%. A statistical classification framework was built to diagnose cytomegalovirus status from the catalog of TCR beta chain sequences. In a later analysis, TCR nucleotide sequences were compared against IMGT/GENE-DB human TR gene sequences so that V and J genes could be assigned. A later analysis assigned CDR3 sequences and most-parsimonious VDJ recombination scenarios with the TCRdist pipeline. In a later analysis, each TCR beta chain was defined by its CDR3 amino acid sequence together with its V-gene family, and reads without a unique V-gene family were excluded. In a later analysis, approximately 640 highly shared, low-generation-probability nucleotide sequences were removed to address suspected cross-contamination and a sequencing artifact. In a later analysis, a clonal expansion index was calculated for each public chain from normalized within-repertoire ranks of inferred template counts. In a later analysis, generation probabilities were computed using a VDJ recombination model fitted to out-of-frame rearrangements, and the results were checked against IGoR. In a later analysis, hypergeometric tests were used to score TCR-TCR, TCR-HLA and TCR-CMV co-occurrence, with a repertoire-size bias correction applied to TCR pairs. In a later analysis, false discovery rates were estimated by permuting HLA or CMV assignments 20 times. In a later analysis, co-occurring TCRs were grouped using DBSCAN, with TCRdist sequence similarity added in when clustering inside HLA-allele-positive subsets. Repertoires with fewer than 30,000 or more than 120,000 public chains, plus five repertoires with anomalous nucleotide sharing, were excluded from co-occurrence clustering. As stored in TCRdb, this immuneACCESS dataset retains in-frame rearrangements with V and J assigned. A fraction of the clones does not appear; measured against another copy, unresolved V genes explain less than half of the discrepancy, and the remainder lacks a known reason. V, J and clone size are taken as reported in that table, and D and trimming were inferred from the DNA itself. The sample table shows more than 150,000 clones, and more than 65% are seen once. More than 1.5% of the sample rests with the top ten.

CDR1 LGHNA and CDR2 YSLEER are derived from the germline V gene. The CDR3 covers 14 residues, taking in both the cysteine and the phenylalanine. The only DNA kept is the CDR3, 42 bases in frame from the first base. The junction shows trimming of 5 bases on V and 0 bases on J, plus 7 bases between the germline ends. The origin of this receptor is a girl between 5 and 17 years old in good health and CMV-seropositive. In this chain, TRBV4-3 is recombined with TRBJ2-2; the D gene cannot be resolved reliably. The specimen was PBMCs. Read as DNA, the sequence is TGCGCCAGCAGCTTTAGCTCGAACACCGGGGAGCTGTTTTTT. Its protein reads: CASSFSSNTGELFF.